This T cell receptor beta chain stems from a study of OX40 agonist ivuxolimab in advanced cancers. In terms of the full investigation: Ivuxolimab, which targeted the costimulatory receptor OX40 (CD134), was an agonistic, fully human IgG2 monoclonal antibody. Intravenous ivuxolimab was administered to patients every 2 weeks at six dose levels: 0.01, 0.1, 0.3, 1.5, 3 and 10 mg/kg. Among the 50 to 55 dose-escalation patients, approximately 20 had hepatocellular carcinoma, roughly 15 melanoma, 9 renal cell carcinoma and 9 head and neck cancer. In the dose-escalation cohort, over 65% of patients were male, and the mean age was around 60 years, with a range of 23 to 79. Prior anti-PD-1, anti-PD-L1 or anti-CTLA-4 therapy was permitted, and checkpoint inhibitors had been received by 40% to 50% of dose-escalation patients. Partial responses occurred in three dose-escalation patients, of whom one had hepatocellular carcinoma and two had cutaneous melanoma. The purpose of peripheral TCRbeta sequencing was to test whether ivuxolimab changed TCR sequence diversity and led to clonal T-cell expansion. The paper reports the monotherapy dose-escalation portion (N of about 50 patients) of the phase I ivuxolimab trial. The investigation overall reported the following: In partial responders in the 0.1-3.0 mg/kg groups, normalized peripheral clonal expansion was found to be among the lowest, especially among CD8+ T cells. At doses from 0.1 to 3.0 mg/kg, clonal expansion was seen in both CD4+ and CD8+ blood T cells between baseline and week 6. After ivuxolimab, CD8+ T cells had more expanded clones than CD4+ T cells on average. Low levels of normalized T-cell clonal expansion were also seen in some patients who did not respond. Antigen specificity was not determined for the clonally expanded peripheral T cells.

To note about this clone: Its binding antigen is unknown. Base qualities are not at hand, and no much larger clone is one base apart.

To sequence the TCRbeta CDR3 region, genomic DNA was isolated from the sorted cells. TCRbeta CDR3 regions were sequenced using the immunoSEQ Assay. The immuneACCESS repertoire file appears here via TCRdb, limited to in-frame rearrangements. These files lack a portion of the clones; in checked studies, under half of the deficit traces to unresolved V genes, and the cause of the others is not known. In all, the sample holds 60,000 to 85,000 clones, and nearly 90% of those were seen once. The ten largest make up over 2.5% of the sample. The germline V and J ends show losses of 4 bases and 6 bases respectively, and no gene match explains 4 bases of the junction. CDR1 and CDR2 were assigned from the germline V gene as SGHTA and FQGNSA. The CDR3 holds 13 amino acids from the cysteine to the phenylalanine. Only the CDR3 part of the read is kept: 39 bases, read in frame from the first base. Patients with autoimmune disease history or receiving systemic immunosuppression were excluded from the trial. In every dose cohort, peripheral blood was drawn for TCR sequencing at baseline, cycle 4 day 1, and cycle 7 day 1. Samples were obtained from an open-label, multicenter, first-in-human phase I dose-escalation trial of ivuxolimab. Adults with locally advanced or metastatic head and neck squamous cell, hepatocellular, melanoma or renal cell carcinoma were enrolled in the trial. Before TCR sequencing, CD4+ T cells and CD8+ T cells from peripheral blood were sorted into separate populations.

Recombination joined TRBV7-2 with TRBJ1-2; the central 8 bases match TRBD1. This sequence originates from an adult with an advanced solid tumor such as melanoma, head and neck, liver or kidney cancer. The source material was CD4+ or CD8+ T cells sorted from blood, sampled in a trial of the OX40 agonist ivuxolimab. The CDR3 region: CASSSGQGHGYTF. The bases read TGTGCCAGCAGCTCCGGACAGGGCCATGGCTACACCTTC.